This T cell receptor (beta chain) stems from a study of shared clonotypes between healthy human individuals. The CDR3 is 16 residues long. V was cut by 6 bases and J by 0 bases, with 14 bases left in between. CDR1 is SGHAT and CDR2 is FQNNGV in the germline V gene. Study-level results: It was the few donors that limited the genetic and exposure-history diversity represented.

Points on this clone: Its target is not known.

Measured with immunoSEQ multiplex PCR; TCRdb has only the in-frame clones, and not every one. The table records over 1.4 million clones, about 96% of them present only once. The chain recombines TRBV11-2 with TRBJ2-2; D is undetermined. This clonotype was obtained from a man aged 30 to 39 in good health. Sequencing was carried out using naive CD4+ T cells sorted from blood. The subset is: CD45RA+ positively selected. The chain's CDR3 is CASRSPRGANTGELFF. CDR3 nucleotides: TGTGCCAGCAGGAGTCCGAGAGGTGCGAACACCGGGGAGCTGTTTTTT.